This T cell receptor beta chain was profiled in a study of shared clonotypes between healthy human individuals. Germline lookup yields CDR1 LGHNA and CDR2 YNFKEQ. V lost 4 bases, J lost 5 bases, and 5 bases stayed unmatched. The CDR3 contains 15 residues. Clones were sequenced by immunoSEQ multiplex PCR, and TCRdb holds only the in-frame ones, with some missing. This table holds 1.4 million to 1.5 million clones, around 97% found once. This chain joins TRBV4-2 and TRBJ2-1; 10 bases agree with TRBD2. Sequencing was done on a sample of naive CD4+ T cells sorted from blood. Described subset: CD45RA+ positively selected. This TCR was recovered from a young man in good health. The CDR3 DNA reads as TGTGCCAGCAGCCGCGGACTAGCGGAAAACAATGAGCAGTTCTTC. Residues: CASSRGLAENNEQFF.